Below, 10 T cell receptor beta chains from the same sample are listed, as sequenced in a study of blood T cell repertoires in COVID-19 (dated by TCRdb to 2020 to 2022). Receptors were amplified or captured by the immunoSEQ multiplex PCR assay. The source is immuneACCESS, and TCRdb retained only in-frame sequences with V and J called. Part of the clones is not carried over; for the studies checked, unresolved V genes explain less than half of this, and the remainder is unexplained. This sample is represented by about 350,000 clones; about 90% of them were singletons. In total, the top ten clones hold approximately 1% of the sample. Sample: PBMCs or T cells enriched from blood (not recorded which). These receptors all stem from a woman between 25 and 40 years old who had been exposed to COVID-19.

This sequence joins TRBV19 and TRBJ2-3, with D possibly TRBD2 on 6 matching bases. Trimming stripped 3 bases from V and 2 bases from J, with 21 bases between. CDR1 and CDR2 from the germline V gene are LNHDA and SQIVND (reference sequence). This CDR3 is built from 18 residues. The CDR3 protein is CASSMGVAATGNTDTQYF. In nucleotides, the CDR3 is TGTGCCAGTAGTATGGGGGTAGCGGCCACCGGGAACACAGATACGCAGTATTTT.

The rearrangement joins TRBV28 to TRBJ2-7; D might be TRBD2 (7 bases). The V gene's germline CDR1 is MDHEN and CDR2 SYDVKM. This CDR3 region has 16 residues. V lost 5 bases to trimming and J lost 2 bases, with 19 bases between them. CDR3 in amino acids: CASSAHGGANPYEQYF. The CDR3 bases are TGTGCCAGCAGTGCACATGGGGGGGCTAATCCCTACGAGCAGTACTTC.

This chain joins TRBV19 and TRBJ2-7, with 9 bases identical to TRBD1. The ends lost 3 bases at V and 3 bases at J; junction bases unmatched: 6. CDR3 size: 15 residues. In germline, CDR1 is LNHDA, CDR2 SQIVND (reference sequence). CDR3: CASSMRDRDGYEQYF. In DNA, the CDR3 is TGTGCCAGTAGTATGAGGGACAGGGACGGCTACGAGCAGTACTTC. The complete variable domain, with remaining parts taken from reference TRBV19 and TRBJ2-7, reads DGGITQSPKYLFRKEGQNVTLSCEQNLNHDAMYWYRQDPGQGLRLIYYSQIVNDFQKGDIAEGYSVSREKKESFPLTVTSAQKNPTAFYLCASSMRDRDGYEQYFGPGTRLTVT.

The chain employs TRBV9 and TRBJ2-7; 15 positions agree with TRBD2. V dropped 0 bases and J dropped 6; count of bases not matched to a gene: 13. The CDR3 extends over 19 amino acids. Germline CDR1 and CDR2: SGDLS and YYNGEE. In nucleotides, the CDR3 is TGTGCCAGCAGCGTAGGGGGACTAGCGGGAGGTCTGCCATGGAGCGAGCAGTACTTC. This sequence encodes CASSVGGLAGGLPWSEQYF. Full variable domain (remainder filled in from reference TRBV9 and TRBJ2-7): DSGVTQTPKHLITATGQRVTLRCSPRSGDLSVYWYQQSLDQGLQFLIQYYNGEERAKGNILERFSAQQFPDLHSELNLSSLELGDSALYFCASSVGGLAGGLPWSEQYFGPGTRLTVT.

The genes are TRBV24-1 and TRBJ1-5, with D unclear. The CDR3 length is 12 residues. The germline CDR1 and CDR2 sequences are KGHDR and SFDVKD. V dropped 6 bases and J dropped 11 bases, with 13 bases sitting between them. The DNA of the CDR3 is TGTGCCACCAGTCCCGGTCCCTCGGCCCAGCATTTT. Its translation: CATSPGPSAQHF.

A few counts support this clone. CDR3 sequence (DNA): TGTGCCAGCCCTCCCAGAGACAGGCCAACTAATGAAAAACTGTTTTTT. Its translation is CASPPRDRPTNEKLFF. This chain uses TRBV28 with TRBJ1-4; perhaps TRBD1 as D (6 bases). V was clipped by 8 bases and J by 0 bases, with 16 bases between them. CDR3 size: 16 residues. Germline V lookup: CDR1 MDHEN, CDR2 SYDVKM. The full variable domain, its missing parts supplied by reference TRBV28 and TRBJ1-4, is DVKVTQSSRYLVKRTGEKVFLECVQDMDHENMFWYRQDPGLGLRLIYFSYDVKMKEKGDIPEGYSVSREKKERFSLILESASTNQTSMYLCASPPRDRPTNEKLFFGSGTQLSVL.

The rearrangement uses TRBV5-1 and TRBJ2-1, with 14 bases fitting TRBD2. V trimming: 4 bases; J trimming: 9 bases; junction bases outside the gene matches: 6. The CDR3 has 15 amino acids. The V gene's germline CDR1 is SGHRS and CDR2 YFSETQ. CDR3 residues: CASSATSGRAIEQFF. The CDR3, as DNA: TGCGCCAGCAGCGCGACTAGCGGGAGGGCCATTGAGCAGTTCTTC.

On this clone itself: The sample holds other DNA sequences that translate to the same CDR3. This CDR3 reads CASSPGGGQPQHF. CDR3 in DNA: TGTGCCAGTAGTCCCGGGGGGGGACAGCCCCAGCATTTT. J is TRBJ1-5 and V is TRBV19; tentatively, D is TRBD1 (5 bases). The CDR3 extends over 13 amino acids. Trimming left V 5 bases short and J 7 bases short, with 12 bases between. Germline lookup yields CDR1 LNHDA and CDR2 SQIVND (reference sequence). The variable domain in full, with the rest retrieved from reference TRBV19 and TRBJ1-5, is DGGITQSPKYLFRKEGQNVTLSCEQNLNHDAMYWYRQDPGQGLRLIYYSQIVNDFQKGDIAEGYSVSREKKESFPLTVTSAQKNPTAFYLCASSPGGGQPQHFGDGTRLSIL.

V is TRBV30 and J is TRBJ1-2; TRBD1 matches at 10 bases. The CDR3 is 13 residues long. Germline-derived CDR1 and CDR2 are GTSNPN and SVGIG (reference sequence). V trimming: 5 bases; J trimming: 6 bases; junction bases outside the gene matches: 6. The CDR3 is CAWAGTGVNGYTF. For the CDR3, the DNA is TGTGCCTGGGCCGGGACAGGGGTTAATGGCTACACCTTC.

The V gene is TRBV18, the J gene TRBJ1-1; unclear D gene. The CDR3 spans 14 residues. The germline CDR1 and CDR2 sequences are KGHSH and LQKENI. Trimming removed 4 bases at V and 3 bases at J, with 12 bases between. DNA for the CDR3: TGTGCCAGCTCACTCGTCCGTGAGGACACTGAAGCTTTCTTT. It translates to CASSLVREDTEAFF.